The present entry profiles one T cell receptor (beta chain) with its context. Its antigen is unidentified. The data were taken from a study of radiation and T cells in renal cell carcinoma. Study-wide results and limits: No pretreatment tumor biopsies were available for baseline clonotypes. From baseline, blood top tumor clonotypes peaked at 2 weeks post-radiation.

Profiled with immunoSEQ multiplex PCR; TCRdb holds only in-frame clones, not every one. The repertoire includes 100,000 to 150,000 clones, 80% to 85% of them detected once, and approximately 3% sits in the top ten. Time point meaning: baseline pretreatment blood. Indicated treatment: 15 Gy SBRT to primary tumor, nephrectomy 4 weeks later. Radiation-treated patients gave blood at baseline, week 2 and week 4. This renal cell carcinoma was of the clear cell type. The material was blood, obtained from a patient whose treatment included radiotherapy and nephrectomy. The origin of this receptor is a woman aged 60-70 years with renal cell carcinoma.

The CDR3 DNA follows: TGTGCCAGCAGTTCAGCTTATCCTAAGGGATCACCCCTCCACTTT. Translation gives CASSSAYPKGSPLHF. The genes are TRBV6-1 and TRBJ1-6; D unclear. The CDR3 totals 15 residues. The germline V gene has CDR1 MNHNS and CDR2 SASEGT. Trimming took 5 bases from V and 10 from J, leaving 18 bases between them.